Below, one T cell receptor beta chain is given with its context. Germline lookup yields CDR1 LGHDT and CDR2 YNNKEL (reference sequence). Trimming cost V 1 base and J 2 bases, with 6 bases left between them. The CDR3 loop spans 13 amino acids. Random-hexamer reverse transcription was applied to roughly 0.5 to 1 ug RNA. Amplification of TCR beta CDR3 spanned 54 Vbeta and 13 Jbeta via immunoSEQ multiplex PCR. TCRdb ran MiXCR on the immunoSEQ multiplex PCR reads and lists one entry per CDR3 protein. The sample holds tens of thousands of distinct CDR3 sequences, about 92% seen once. The data originate from a study of CD8 T cells in Susac syndrome.

This chain connects TRBV3-1 to TRBJ2-7; D is unclear. The TCR sequence derives from a human donor with Susac syndrome. Sequences were obtained from CD4+ T cells from PBMCs. The CDR3 region has the DNA TGTGCCAGCAGCCAAGTGGCCACCTACGAGCAGTACTTC. Amino acid sequence: CASSQVATYEQYF.